This T cell receptor (beta chain) was identified in a study of cytomegalovirus exposure and HLA in healthy donors. As concerns this clone: Its antigen is not identified.

Study-level findings and limits: Presence/absence comparisons presumed near-even sequencing depth among donors. In a later analysis, a missense DCLRE1C variant was linked to TCR beta V- and J-gene trimming. In vitro, a few CMV-associated chains proved specific for CMV antigens.

PCR primers comprised 60 Vbeta and 13 Jbeta primers. Profiling relied on immunoSEQ multiplex PCR, and the TCRdb table lists in-frame clones only, not all of them. The table includes roughly 120,000 clones, 55% to 80% detected once. Unrecorded immune exposures were likely, despite nominal health at sampling. The J segment lost 4 bases and the V segment lost 2 bases, leaving 11 bases of the junction unmatched. This CDR3 region has 16 residues. Germline V gives CDR1 GTSNPN, CDR2 SVGIG (reference sequence). Sequenced input: PBMCs. This sequence joins TRBV30 and TRBJ1-5; 7 bases are shared with TRBD1. This clonotype was obtained from a woman under 40 in good health and CMV-seronegative. CDR3 protein: CAWSQTRQGGNQPQHF. Here the CDR3 DNA reads TGTGCCTGGAGTCAAACCCGACAGGGTGGAAATCAGCCCCAGCATTTT.